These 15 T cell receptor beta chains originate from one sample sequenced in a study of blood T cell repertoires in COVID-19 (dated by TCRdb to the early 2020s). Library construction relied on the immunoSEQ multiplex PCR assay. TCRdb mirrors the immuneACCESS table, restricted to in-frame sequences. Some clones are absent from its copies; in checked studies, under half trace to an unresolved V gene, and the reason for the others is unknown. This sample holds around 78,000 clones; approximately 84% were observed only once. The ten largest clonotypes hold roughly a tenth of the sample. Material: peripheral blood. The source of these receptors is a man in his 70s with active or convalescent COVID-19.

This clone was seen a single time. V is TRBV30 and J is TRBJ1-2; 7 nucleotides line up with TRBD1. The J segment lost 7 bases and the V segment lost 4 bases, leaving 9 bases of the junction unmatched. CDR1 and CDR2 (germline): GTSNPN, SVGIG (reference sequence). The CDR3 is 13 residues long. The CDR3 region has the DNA TGTGCCTGGATAAGGGGGCAACTTCGTGGCTACACCTTC. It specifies CAWIRGQLRGYTF. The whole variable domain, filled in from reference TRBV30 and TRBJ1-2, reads SQTIHQWPATLVQPVGSPLSLECTVEGTSNPNLYWYRQAAGRGLQLLFYSVGIGQISSEVPQNLSASRPQDRQFILSSKKLLLSDSGFYLCAWIRGQLRGYTFGSGTRLTVV.

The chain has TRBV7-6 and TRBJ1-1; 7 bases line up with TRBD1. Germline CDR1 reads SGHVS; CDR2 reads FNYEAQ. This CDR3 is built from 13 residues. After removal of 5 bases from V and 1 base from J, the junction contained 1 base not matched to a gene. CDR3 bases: TGTGCCAGCAGCCCAGGGGGGAACACTGAAGCTTTCTTT. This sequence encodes CASSPGGNTEAFF. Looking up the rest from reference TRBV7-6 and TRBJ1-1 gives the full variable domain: GAGVSQSPRYKVTKRGQDVALRCDPISGHVSLYWYRQALGQGPEFLTYFNYEAQQDKSGLPNDRFSAERPEGSISTLTIQRTEQRDSAMYRCASSPGGNTEAFFGQGTRLTVV.

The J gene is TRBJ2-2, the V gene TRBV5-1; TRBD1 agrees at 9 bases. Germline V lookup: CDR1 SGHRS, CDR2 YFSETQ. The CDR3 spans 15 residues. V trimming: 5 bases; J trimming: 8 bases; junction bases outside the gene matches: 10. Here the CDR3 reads CASSWGQGSPGELFF. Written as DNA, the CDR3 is TGCGCCAGCAGTTGGGGACAGGGCTCACCGGGGGAGCTGTTTTTT.

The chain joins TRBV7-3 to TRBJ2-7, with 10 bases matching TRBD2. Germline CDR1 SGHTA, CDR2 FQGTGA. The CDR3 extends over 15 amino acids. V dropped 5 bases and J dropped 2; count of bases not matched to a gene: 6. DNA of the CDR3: TGTGCCAGCAGCATTACTAGCGGGGCCACCTACGAGCAGTACTTC. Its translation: CASSITSGATYEQYF.

The CDR3 region has the DNA TGTGCCAGCAGTTACACCCTCCTCCGGGGGGCGCCTGGCTACACCTTC. Translation: CASSYTLLRGAPGYTF. V is TRBV6-5 and J is TRBJ1-2, with D maybe TRBD1 (6 bases). Trimming removed 2 bases from V and 7 bases from J, with 20 bases in between. The CDR3 has 16 residues. Germline V gene sequence: CDR1 MNHEY, CDR2 SVGAGI.

Here the CDR3 reads CASSGWGAEQYF. The CDR3 region has the DNA TGTGCCAGCAGCGGGTGGGGCGCCGAGCAGTACTTC. This rearrangement joins TRBV6-5 to TRBJ2-7; maybe TRBD1 (5 bases). Trimming pared 6 bases from V and 6 bases from J, leaving 12 bases between. The CDR3 length is 12 residues. Germline V gene lookup returns CDR1 MNHEY and CDR2 SVGAGI.

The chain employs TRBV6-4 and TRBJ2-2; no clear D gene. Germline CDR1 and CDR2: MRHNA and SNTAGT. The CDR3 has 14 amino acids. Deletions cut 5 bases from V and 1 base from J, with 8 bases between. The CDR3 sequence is CASSTALNTGELFF. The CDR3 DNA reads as TGTGCCAGCAGTACTGCCCTGAACACCGGGGAGCTGTTTTTT.

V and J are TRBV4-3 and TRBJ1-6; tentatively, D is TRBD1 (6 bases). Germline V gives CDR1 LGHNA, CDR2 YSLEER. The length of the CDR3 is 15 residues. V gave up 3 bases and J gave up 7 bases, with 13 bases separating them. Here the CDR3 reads CASSHGRGGNSPLHF. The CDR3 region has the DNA TGCGCCAGCAGCCACGGCAGGGGTGGAAATTCACCCCTCCACTTT.

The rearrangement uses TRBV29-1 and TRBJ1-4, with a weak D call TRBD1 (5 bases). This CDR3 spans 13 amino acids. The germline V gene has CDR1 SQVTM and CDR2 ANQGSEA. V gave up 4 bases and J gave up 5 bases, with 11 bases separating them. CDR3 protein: CSVGVQENEKLFF. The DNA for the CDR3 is TGCAGCGTTGGGGTACAGGAAAATGAAAAACTGTTTTTT.

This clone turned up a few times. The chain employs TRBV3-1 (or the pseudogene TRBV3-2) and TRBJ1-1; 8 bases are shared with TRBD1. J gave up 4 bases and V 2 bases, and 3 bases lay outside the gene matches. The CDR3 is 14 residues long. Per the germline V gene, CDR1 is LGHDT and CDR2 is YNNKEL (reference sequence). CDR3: CASSQPQGVTEAFF. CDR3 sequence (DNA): TGTGCCAGCAGCCAACCACAGGGGGTCACTGAAGCTTTCTTT.

CDR3 sequence (DNA): TGCAGCGTTGAAAATCGGGCCAGGGGAAGAAACACCATATATTTT. This encodes CSVENRARGRNTIYF. The chain links TRBV29-1 to TRBJ1-3; perhaps TRBD1 as D (6 bases). Per germline, CDR1 SQVTM and CDR2 ANQGSEA. The CDR3 length is 15 residues. Deletions cut 2 bases from V and 5 bases from J, with 16 bases between.

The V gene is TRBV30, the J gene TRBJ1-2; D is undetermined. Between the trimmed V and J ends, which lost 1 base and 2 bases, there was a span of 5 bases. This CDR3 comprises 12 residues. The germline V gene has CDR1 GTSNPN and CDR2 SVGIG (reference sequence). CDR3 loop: CAWSGRNYGYTF. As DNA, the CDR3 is TGTGCCTGGAGTGGGCGGAACTATGGCTACACCTTC.

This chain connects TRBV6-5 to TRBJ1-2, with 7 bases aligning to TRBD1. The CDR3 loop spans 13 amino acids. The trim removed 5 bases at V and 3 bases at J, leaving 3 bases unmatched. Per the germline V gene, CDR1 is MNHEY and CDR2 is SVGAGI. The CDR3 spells CASSPTGDYGYTF. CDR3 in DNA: TGTGCCAGCAGTCCTACAGGGGACTATGGCTACACCTTC.

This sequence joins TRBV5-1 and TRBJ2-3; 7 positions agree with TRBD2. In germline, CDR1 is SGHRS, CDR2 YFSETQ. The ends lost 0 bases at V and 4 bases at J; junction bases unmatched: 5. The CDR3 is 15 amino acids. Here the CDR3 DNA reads TGCGCCAGCAGCTTGGGGACTAGTATGCCAGATACGCAGTATTTT. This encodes CASSLGTSMPDTQYF.

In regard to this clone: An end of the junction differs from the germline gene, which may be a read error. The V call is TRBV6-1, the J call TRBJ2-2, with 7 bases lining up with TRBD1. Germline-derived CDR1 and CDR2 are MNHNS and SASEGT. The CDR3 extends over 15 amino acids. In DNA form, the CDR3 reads TGTGCCAGCAGCGAAGGACAGGACAACACCGGGGAGCTGTTTTTT. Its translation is CASSEGQDNTGELFF.